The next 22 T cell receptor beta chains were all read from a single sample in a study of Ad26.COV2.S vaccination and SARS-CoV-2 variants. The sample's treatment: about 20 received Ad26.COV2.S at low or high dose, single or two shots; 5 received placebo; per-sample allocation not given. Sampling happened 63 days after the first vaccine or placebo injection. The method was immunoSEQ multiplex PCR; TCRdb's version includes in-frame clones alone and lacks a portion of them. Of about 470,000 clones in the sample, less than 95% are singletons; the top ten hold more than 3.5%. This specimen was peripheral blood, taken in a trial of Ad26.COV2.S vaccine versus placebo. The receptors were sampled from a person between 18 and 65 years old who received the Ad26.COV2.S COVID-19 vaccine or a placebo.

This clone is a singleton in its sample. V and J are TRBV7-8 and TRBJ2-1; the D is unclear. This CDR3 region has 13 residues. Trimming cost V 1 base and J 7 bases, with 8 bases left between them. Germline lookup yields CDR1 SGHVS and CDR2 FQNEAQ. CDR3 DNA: TGTGCCAGCAGCTTAGGGCCCCCTAATGAGCAGTTCTTC. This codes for CASSLGPPNEQFF. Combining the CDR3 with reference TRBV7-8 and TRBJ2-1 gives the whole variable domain GAGVSQSPRYKVAKRGQDVALRCDPISGHVSLFWYQQALGQGPEFLTYFQNEAQLDKSGLPSDRFFAERPEGSVSTLKIQRTQQEDSAVYLCASSLGPPNEQFFGPGTRLTVL.

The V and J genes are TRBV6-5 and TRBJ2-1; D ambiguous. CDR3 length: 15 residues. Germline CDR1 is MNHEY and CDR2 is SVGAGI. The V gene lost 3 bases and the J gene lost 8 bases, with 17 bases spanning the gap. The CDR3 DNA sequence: TGTGCCAGCAGTTATGGGAATACCGGTCGCGATGAGCAGTTCTTC. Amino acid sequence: CASSYGNTGRDEQFF.

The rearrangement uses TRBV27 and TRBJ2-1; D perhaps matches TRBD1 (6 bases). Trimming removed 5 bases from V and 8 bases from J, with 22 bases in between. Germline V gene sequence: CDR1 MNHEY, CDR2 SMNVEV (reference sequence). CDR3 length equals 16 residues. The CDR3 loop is CASSPLNRATTDEQFF. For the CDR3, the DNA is TGTGCCAGCAGTCCCCTAAACAGGGCTACTACAGATGAGCAGTTCTTC.

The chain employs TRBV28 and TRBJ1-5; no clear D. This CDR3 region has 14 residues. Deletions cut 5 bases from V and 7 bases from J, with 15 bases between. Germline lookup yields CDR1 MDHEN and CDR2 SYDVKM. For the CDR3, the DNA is TGTGCCAGCAGTACGACGCTTAGAGCACAGCCCCAGCATTTT. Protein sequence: CASSTTLRAQPQHF.

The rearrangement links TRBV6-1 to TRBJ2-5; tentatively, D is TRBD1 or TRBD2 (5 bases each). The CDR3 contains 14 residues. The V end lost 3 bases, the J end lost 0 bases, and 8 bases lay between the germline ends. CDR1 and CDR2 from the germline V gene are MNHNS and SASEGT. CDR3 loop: CASSEGPYQETQYF. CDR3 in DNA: TGTGCCAGCAGTGAGGGACCGTACCAAGAGACCCAGTACTTC.

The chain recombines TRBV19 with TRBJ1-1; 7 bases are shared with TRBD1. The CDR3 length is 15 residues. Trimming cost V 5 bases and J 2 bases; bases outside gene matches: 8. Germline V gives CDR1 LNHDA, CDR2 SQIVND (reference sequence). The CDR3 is CASSPVGQPNTEAFF. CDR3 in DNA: TGTGCCAGTAGTCCCGTGGGACAGCCTAACACTGAAGCTTTCTTT.

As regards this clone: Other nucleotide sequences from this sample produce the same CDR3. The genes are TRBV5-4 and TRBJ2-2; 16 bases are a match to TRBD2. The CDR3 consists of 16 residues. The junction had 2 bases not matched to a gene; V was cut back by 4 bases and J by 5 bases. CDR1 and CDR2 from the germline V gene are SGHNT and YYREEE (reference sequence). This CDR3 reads CASSTGLAGGTGELFF. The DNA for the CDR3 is TGTGCCAGCAGCACGGGACTAGCGGGAGGGACCGGGGAGCTGTTTTTT. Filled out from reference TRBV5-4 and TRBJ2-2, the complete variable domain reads ETGVTQSPTHLIKTRGQQVTLRCSSQSGHNTVSWYQQALGQGPQFIFQYYREEENGRGNFPPRFSGLQFPNYSSELNVNALELDDSALYLCASSTGLAGGTGELFFGEGSRLTVL.

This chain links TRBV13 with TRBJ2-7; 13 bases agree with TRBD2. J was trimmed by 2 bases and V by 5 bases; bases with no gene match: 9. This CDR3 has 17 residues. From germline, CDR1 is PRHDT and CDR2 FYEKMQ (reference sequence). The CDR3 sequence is CASSAGTSGIGPYEQYF. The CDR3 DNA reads TGTGCCAGCAGCGCAGGGACTAGCGGGATCGGCCCCTACGAGCAGTACTTC.

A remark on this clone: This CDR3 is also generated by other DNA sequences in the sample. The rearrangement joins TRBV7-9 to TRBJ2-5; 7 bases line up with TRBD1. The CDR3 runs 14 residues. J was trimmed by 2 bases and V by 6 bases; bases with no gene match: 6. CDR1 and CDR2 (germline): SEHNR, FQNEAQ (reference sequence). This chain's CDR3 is CASSLGTVQETQYF. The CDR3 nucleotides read TGTGCCAGCAGTCTAGGGACAGTTCAAGAGACCCAGTACTTC.

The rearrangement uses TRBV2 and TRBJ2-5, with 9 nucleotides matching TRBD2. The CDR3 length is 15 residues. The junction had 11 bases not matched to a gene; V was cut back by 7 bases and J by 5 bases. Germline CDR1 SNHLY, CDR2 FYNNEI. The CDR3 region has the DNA TGTGCCAGCAACTTCAAGCGGGAGGTCGGGGAGACCCAGTACTTC. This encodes CASNFKREVGETQYF. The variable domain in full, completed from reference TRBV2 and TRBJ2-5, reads EPEVTQTPSHQVTQMGQEVILRCVPISNHLYFYWYRQILGQKVEFLVSFYNNEISEKSEIFDDQFSVERPDGSNFTLKIRSTKLEDSAMYFCASNFKREVGETQYFGPGTRLLVL.

This CDR3 reads CASSLSAEETQYF. The CDR3 DNA reads as TGTGCCAGCAGCCTGTCGGCAGAAGAGACCCAGTACTTC. The rearrangement joins TRBV11-2 to TRBJ2-5; D gene unclear. The CDR3 sequence is 13 residues long. The V end was cut by 5 bases, the J end by 3 bases, with 10 bases between. Germline CDR1 SGHAT, CDR2 FQNNGV. The variable domain in full, with the rest retrieved from reference TRBV11-2 and TRBJ2-5, is EAGVAQSPRYKIIEKRQSVAFWCNPISGHATLYWYQQILGQGPKLLIQFQNNGVVDDSQLPKDRFSAERLKGVDSTLKIQPAKLEDSAVYLCASSLSAEETQYFGPGTRLLVL.

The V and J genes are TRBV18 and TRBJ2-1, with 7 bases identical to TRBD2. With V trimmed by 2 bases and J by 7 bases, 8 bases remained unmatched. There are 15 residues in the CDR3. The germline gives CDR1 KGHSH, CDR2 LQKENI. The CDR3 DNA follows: TGTGCCAGCTCACCAAGGCTAGCGGACGGGAATGAGCAGTTCTTC. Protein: CASSPRLADGNEQFF.

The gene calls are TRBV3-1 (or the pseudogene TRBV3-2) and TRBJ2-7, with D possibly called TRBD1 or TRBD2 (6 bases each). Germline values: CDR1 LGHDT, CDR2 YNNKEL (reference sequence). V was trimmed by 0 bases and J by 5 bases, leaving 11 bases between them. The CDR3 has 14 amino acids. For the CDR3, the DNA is TGTGCCAGCAGCCAAGATGAGGGGGAGGACGAGCAGTACTTC. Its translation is CASSQDEGEDEQYF.

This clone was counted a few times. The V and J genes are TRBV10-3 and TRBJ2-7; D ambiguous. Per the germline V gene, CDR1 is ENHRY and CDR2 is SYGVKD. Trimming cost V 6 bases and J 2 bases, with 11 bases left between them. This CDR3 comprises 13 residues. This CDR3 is CAIRDARTYEQYF. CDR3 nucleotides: TGTGCCATCAGGGACGCCCGAACCTACGAGCAGTACTTC.

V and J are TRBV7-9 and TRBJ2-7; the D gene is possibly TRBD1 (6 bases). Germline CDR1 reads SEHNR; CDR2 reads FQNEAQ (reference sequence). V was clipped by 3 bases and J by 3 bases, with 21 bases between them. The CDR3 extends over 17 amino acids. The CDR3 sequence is CASSFPNRAGDRYEQYF. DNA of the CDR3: TGTGCCAGCAGCTTCCCCAACCGGGCAGGGGACCGCTACGAGCAGTACTTC. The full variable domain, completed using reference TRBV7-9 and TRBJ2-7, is DTGVSQNPRHKITKRGQNVTFRCDPISEHNRLYWYRQTLGQGPEFLTYFQNEAQLEKSRLLSDRFSAERPKGSFSTLEIQRTEQGDSAMYLCASSFPNRAGDRYEQYFGPGTRLTVT.

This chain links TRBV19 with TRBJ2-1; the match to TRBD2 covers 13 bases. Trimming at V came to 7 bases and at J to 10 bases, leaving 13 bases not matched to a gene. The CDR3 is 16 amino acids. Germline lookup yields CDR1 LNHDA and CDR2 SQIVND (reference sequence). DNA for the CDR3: TGTGCCAGTACCCCCGGGCTACTAGCGGGAGGGGGGGAGCAGTTCTTC. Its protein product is CASTPGLLAGGGEQFF. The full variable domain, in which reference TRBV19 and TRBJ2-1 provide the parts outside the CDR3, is DGGITQSPKYLFRKEGQNVTLSCEQNLNHDAMYWYRQDPGQGLRLIYYSQIVNDFQKGDIAEGYSVSREKKESFPLTVTSAQKNPTAFYLCASTPGLLAGGGEQFFGPGTRLTVL.

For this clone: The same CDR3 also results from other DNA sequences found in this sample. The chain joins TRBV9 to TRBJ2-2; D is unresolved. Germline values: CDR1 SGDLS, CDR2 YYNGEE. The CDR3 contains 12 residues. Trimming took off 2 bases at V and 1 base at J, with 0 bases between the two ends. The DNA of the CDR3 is TGTGCCAGCAGCGTGAACACCGGGGAGCTGTTTTTT. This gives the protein CASSVNTGELFF.

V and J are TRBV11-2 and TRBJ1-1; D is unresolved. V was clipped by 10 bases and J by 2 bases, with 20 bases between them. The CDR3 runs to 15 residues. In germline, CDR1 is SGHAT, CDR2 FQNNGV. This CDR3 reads CATDGPGLHNTEAFF. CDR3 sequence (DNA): TGTGCCACCGATGGACCGGGCCTCCACAACACTGAAGCTTTCTTT.

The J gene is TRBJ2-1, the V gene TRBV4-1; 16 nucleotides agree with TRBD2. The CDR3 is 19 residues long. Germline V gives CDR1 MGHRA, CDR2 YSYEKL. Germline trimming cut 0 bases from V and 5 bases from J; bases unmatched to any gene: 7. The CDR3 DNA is TGCGCCAGCAGCCAAGATGGGACTAGCGGGAGGGCCGGGGACAATGAGCAGTTCTTC. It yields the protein CASSQDGTSGRAGDNEQFF.

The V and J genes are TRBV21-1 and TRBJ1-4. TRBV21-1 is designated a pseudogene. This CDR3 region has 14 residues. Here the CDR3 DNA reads TGTGCCAGCAGCATAGGACGTCTTAATGAAAAACTGTTTTTT. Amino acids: CASSIGRLNEKLFF.

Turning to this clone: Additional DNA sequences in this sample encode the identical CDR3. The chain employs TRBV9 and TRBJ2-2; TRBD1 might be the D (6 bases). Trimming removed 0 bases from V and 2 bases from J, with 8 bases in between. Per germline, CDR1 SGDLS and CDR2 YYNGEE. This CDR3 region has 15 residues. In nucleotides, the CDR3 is TGTGCCAGCAGCGTAGGGACAGCTAACACCGGGGAGCTGTTTTTT. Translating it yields CASSVGTANTGELFF.

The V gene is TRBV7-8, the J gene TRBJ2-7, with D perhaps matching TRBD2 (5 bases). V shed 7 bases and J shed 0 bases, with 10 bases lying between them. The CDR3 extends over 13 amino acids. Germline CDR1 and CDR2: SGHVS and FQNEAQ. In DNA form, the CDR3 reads TGTGCCAGCATAGGCGGGCTCTCCTACGAGCAGTACTTC. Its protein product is CASIGGLSYEQYF.